The rows below give T cell receptor beta chains drawn from one sample of a study of graft-versus-host responses after intestinal transplantation. Assay used: immunoSEQ multiplex PCR; TCRdb lists only in-frame clones, some missing. The sample carries 20,000 to 25,000 clones, about 45% recorded once. The source material was alloreactive CD8+ T cells from a mixed lymphocyte reaction culture, sampled before transplantation. Source of these receptors: a human patient who was an organ donor for intestinal transplantation. The conserved cysteine and the conserved F or W are not part of the CDR3 here. Only part of the rows carry a size: once, few, many, or a class if the clone is expanded.

clone_size v_call cdr3_aa
. TRBV9 ASSVAGGINEQF
few TRBV5-1 ASSLVQYNEQF
. TRBV4-3 ASSLQLERDTQY
medium-sized TRBV27 ASSLGVGSRNEQF
. TRBV7-6 ASSLLTSGRAGETQY
once TRBV27 ASSFFRLAGLRGTQY
. TRBV4-1 ASSQKTSGRVDEQF
medium-sized TRBV7-9 ASSPQLAASYEQY
few TRBV4-3 ASSQNPGHPYEQY
. TRBV6-1 ASRGGNYFNEQF
. TRBV21-1 ASSKSQATVPDTQGDEQF
few TRBV4-1 ASSSDLGYEQY
. TRBV6-6 ASSYNAVQGHEQY
once TRBV27 ASSFPNEQF
few TRBV30 AWSRLAGSYEQY
. TRBV4-1 ASSRSPSYEQY
. TRBV6-4 ATDQVGRGYEQY
medium-sized TRBV11-2 ASSSLGNIQY